The 21 T cell receptor beta chains below were found in one sample sequenced in a study of cytomegalovirus exposure and HLA in healthy donors. Both 60 Vbeta primers and 13 Jbeta primers went into the PCR. The table came from immunoSEQ multiplex PCR; TCRdb's copy has only in-frame clones and leaves some out. This table holds approximately 130,000 clones, about 8.6% found once. The sample consisted of PBMCs. Receptors were obtained from a woman between 35 and 50 years old in good health and CMV-seropositive.

This clone was seen only a few times. The V call is TRBV5-4, the J call TRBJ1-1; no clear D gene. This CDR3 contains 15 residues. Germline V gives CDR1 SGHNT, CDR2 YYREEE (reference sequence). Trimming cost V 0 bases and J 5 bases, with 14 bases left between them. CDR3 region: CASSLAGNLFTEAFF. CDR3 nucleotides: TGTGCCAGCAGCTTGGCCGGGAATCTTTTTACTGAAGCTTTCTTT.

This clone appeared a few times. The V gene is TRBV11-1, the J gene TRBJ2-2; D remains unclear. Trimming removed 0 bases from V and 5 bases from J, with 10 bases in between. The CDR3 sequence is 15 residues long. Germline V lookup: CDR1 SGHAT, CDR2 FQDESV (reference sequence). This chain's CDR3 is CASSLARVRTGELFF. Here the CDR3 DNA reads TGTGCCAGCAGCTTAGCACGCGTGAGAACCGGGGAGCTGTTTTTT.

This clone was found once. The chain employs TRBV5-1 and TRBJ2-1, with D hard to call. Germline V lookup: CDR1 SGHRS, CDR2 YFSETQ. The germline V and J ends were trimmed by 3 bases and 1 base, with 5 bases remaining between them. This CDR3 has 13 amino acids. The CDR3 reads CASSSLSYNEQFF. CDR3 in DNA: TGCGCCAGCAGCTCCTTATCCTACAATGAGCAGTTCTTC.

Here the CDR3 reads CASSTPGLGVDEQFF. The CDR3 bases are TGTGCCAGCAGTACCCCGGGACTAGGTGTCGATGAGCAGTTCTTC. J is TRBJ2-1 and V is TRBV27; 8 bases align to TRBD2. The trim removed 5 bases at V and 8 bases at J, leaving 11 bases unmatched. This CDR3 contains 15 residues. Germline-derived CDR1 and CDR2 are MNHEY and SMNVEV (reference sequence).

In its sample, this clone was seen a few times. A junction boundary mismatches the germline segment, possibly from a read error. The rearrangement links TRBV6-6 to TRBJ1-1, with 9 bases matching TRBD1. Per germline, CDR1 MNHNY and CDR2 SVGAGI (reference sequence). The CDR3 sequence is 14 residues long. DNA of the CDR3: TGTGCCAGCAGTTTCGGGACAGGGATGACTGGAGCTTTCTTT. Translation gives CASSFGTGMTGAFF.

In this sample, this clone turned up a few times. This chain joins TRBV6-6 and TRBJ1-1; maybe TRBD1 (5 bases). Germline V CDR1 and CDR2: MNHNY, SVGAGI (reference sequence). V lost 0 bases and J 4 bases, leaving 9 bases between the germline ends. The CDR3 loop spans 14 amino acids. CDR3 nucleotide sequence: TGTGCCAGCAGTTACTCCGGAGGGACCACTGAAGCTTTCTTT. Protein sequence: CASSYSGGTTEAFF.

A few counts support this clone. This sequence joins TRBV5-4 and TRBJ2-1, with 7 bases identical to TRBD1. Looked up from germline, CDR1 is SGHNT and CDR2 is YYREEE (reference sequence). The trim removed 3 bases at V and 8 bases at J, leaving 5 bases unmatched. CDR3 size: 13 residues. The CDR3 here is CASSWSTGDEQFF. CDR3 DNA sequence: TGTGCCAGCAGCTGGAGTACAGGGGATGAGCAGTTCTTC.

This clone has a handful of counts. V usage is TRBV25-1 and J usage is TRBJ1-5; possible D gene TRBD1, 6 bases. This CDR3 contains 12 residues. V was clipped by 3 bases and J by 6 bases, with 6 bases between them. Germline V gives CDR1 MGHDK, CDR2 SYGVNS. The CDR3 here is CASSDRGQPQHF. CDR3 nucleotides: TGTGCCAGCAGTGACAGGGGTCAGCCCCAGCATTTT.

This sequence joins TRBV19 and TRBJ1-1; 7 positions match TRBD1. After removal of 7 bases from V and 4 bases from J, the junction contained 9 bases not matched to a gene. Germline CDR1 LNHDA, CDR2 SQIVND (reference sequence). The CDR3 consists of 14 residues. CDR3 sequence (DNA): TGTGCCAGTACCACTGCAGGGGGTGGCACTGAAGCTTTCTTT. This encodes CASTTAGGGTEAFF. Full variable domain (remainder filled in from reference TRBV19 and TRBJ1-1): DGGITQSPKYLFRKEGQNVTLSCEQNLNHDAMYWYRQDPGQGLRLIYYSQIVNDFQKGDIAEGYSVSREKKESFPLTVTSAQKNPTAFYLCASTTAGGGTEAFFGQGTRLTVV.

V usage is TRBV7-9 and J usage is TRBJ2-7; 9 positions agree with TRBD2. The V gene's germline CDR1 is SEHNR and CDR2 FQNEAQ (reference sequence). The ends lost 5 bases at V and 3 bases at J; junction bases unmatched: 5. This CDR3 contains 14 residues. CDR3 residues: CASSPSGGFYEQYF. CDR3 sequence (DNA): TGTGCCAGCAGCCCCAGCGGGGGGTTCTACGAGCAGTACTTC.

This clone was seen more than once but under ten times. CDR3 sequence: CAISLDRDANEKLFF. As DNA, the CDR3 is TGTGCCATCAGTTTAGACAGGGACGCTAATGAAAAACTGTTTTTT. The V and J genes are TRBV10-3 and TRBJ1-4; 7 bases align to TRBD1. Germline CDR1 ENHRY, CDR2 SYGVKD. V lost 5 bases to trimming and J lost 3 bases; unmatched junction nucleotides: 6. CDR3 length equals 15 residues.

This clone was seen a handful of times. The chain's CDR3 is CASSLRGSDQPQHF. CDR3 bases: TGTGCCAGCAGCTTAAGAGGGTCTGATCAGCCCCAGCATTTT. The chain uses TRBV13 and TRBJ1-5; no clear D gene. V gave up 2 bases and J gave up 5 bases, with 10 bases separating them. Germline lookup yields CDR1 PRHDT and CDR2 FYEKMQ (reference sequence). CDR3 length equals 14 residues.

The chain is built from TRBV5-4 and TRBJ1-2; 7 bases map to TRBD1. With 3 bases clipped from V and 2 bases from J, the junction kept 4 bases outside the gene matches. The germline CDR1 and CDR2 sequences are SGHNT and YYREEE (reference sequence). The CDR3 length is 14 residues. CDR3 DNA sequence: TGTGCCAGCAGCTCCGGGACAGAAAACTATGGCTACACCTTC. This codes for CASSSGTENYGYTF.

This clone was picked up a small number of times. V and J are TRBV2 and TRBJ1-1; TRBD1 matches 10 bases. J gave up 0 bases and V 6 bases, and 7 bases lay outside the gene matches. CDR1 is SNHLY and CDR2 is FYNNEI in the germline V gene. The CDR3 consists of 16 residues. CDR3 nucleotide sequence: TGTGCCAGCAGGGACAGGGGGGGGGCCCTGAACACTGAAGCTTTCTTT. Translated, it gives CASRDRGGALNTEAFF.

The chain links TRBV7-6 to TRBJ1-4; 9 positions match TRBD1. The V segment lost 7 bases and the J segment 3 bases; nucleotides outside the gene matches: 12. The CDR3 extends over 17 amino acids. From germline, CDR1 is SGHVS and CDR2 FNYEAQ. This chain's CDR3 is CASTRTGALAANEKLFF. CDR3 bases: TGTGCCAGCACCCGGACAGGGGCGTTAGCGGCTAATGAAAAACTGTTTTTT.

This clone was recorded a few times. The chain recombines TRBV7-8 with TRBJ1-3; 7 bases line up with TRBD1. V gave up 5 bases and J gave up 0 bases; unmatched junction bases: 7. The CDR3 extends over 16 amino acids. CDR1 SGHVS and CDR2 FQNEAQ come from the germline V gene. CDR3 in amino acids: CASSPGTASSGNTIYF. Here the CDR3 DNA reads TGTGCCAGCAGCCCTGGGACAGCAAGCTCTGGAAACACCATATATTTT.

This clone was seen only a few times. The chain recombines TRBV10-2 with TRBJ2-1, with D perhaps TRBD2 (7 bases). CDR3 length equals 13 residues. The germline V gene has CDR1 WSHSY and CDR2 SAAADI. V was pared by 8 bases and J by 9 bases, with 17 bases between. Written as DNA, the CDR3 is TGCGCCAGCTACGGGGCGGGGGCGGTTGAGCAGTTCTTC. This codes for CASYGAGAVEQFF.

The chain recombines TRBV19 with TRBJ2-5; weak D call: TRBD1 (6 bases). Trimming took 10 bases from V and 3 from J, leaving 15 bases between them. CDR1 is LNHDA and CDR2 is SQIVND in the germline V gene (reference sequence). This CDR3 contains 13 residues. The CDR3 DNA follows: TGTGCCACCAATAGGGGGAGAGAAGAGACCCAGTACTTC. This sequence encodes CATNRGREETQYF.

This clone has just a few counts. The gene calls are TRBV9 and TRBJ1-4; D not resolved. Germline V CDR1 and CDR2: SGDLS, YYNGEE. V was trimmed by 4 bases and J by 0 bases, leaving 10 bases between them. This CDR3 comprises 15 residues. The CDR3 loop is CASSPSAATNEKLFF. Here the CDR3 DNA reads TGTGCCAGCAGCCCAAGTGCAGCAACTAATGAAAAACTGTTTTTT.

The chain couples TRBV6-5 to TRBJ2-3, with a weak D call TRBD2 (6 bases). This CDR3 has 14 residues. CDR1 and CDR2 from the germline V gene are MNHEY and SVGAGI. In DNA form, the CDR3 reads TGTGCGTCGGGCCCGGGGGTTTCCACAGATACGCAGTATTTT. Protein sequence: CASGPGVSTDTQYF.

The table lists this clone with a few counts. The rearrangement uses TRBV5-1 and TRBJ2-5, with 12 positions matching TRBD1. After removal of 4 bases from V and 4 bases from J, the junction contained 17 bases not matched to a gene. This CDR3 contains 19 residues. Germline-derived CDR1 and CDR2 are SGHRS and YFSETQ. DNA of the CDR3: TGCGCCAGCAGCCCCCACCGAGGGGGGGGACAGGGGGCCGGAGAGACCCAGTACTTC. Its translation: CASSPHRGGGQGAGETQYF. The variable domain in full, with the rest retrieved from reference TRBV5-1 and TRBJ2-5, is KAGVTQTPRYLIKTRGQQVTLSCSPISGHRSVSWYQQTPGQGLQFLFEYFSETQRNKGNFPGRFSGRQFSNSRSEMNVSTLELGDSALYLCASSPHRGGGQGAGETQYFGPGTRLLVL.